This T cell receptor (beta chain) was documented in a study of OX40 agonist ivuxolimab in advanced cancers. Whole-study context: Anti-PD-1, anti-PD-L1 or anti-CTLA-4 therapy given earlier was allowed, and roughly 40% had some. The study reported partial responses in three patients: one hepatocellular carcinoma, two cutaneous melanoma. Broader study findings: Researchers report that CD8+ T cells had, on average, more expanded clones than CD4+. It was not determined which antigens were specifically recognized by the peripheral T cells that had undergone clonal expansion.

This table comes from immunoSEQ multiplex PCR, and its TCRdb copy is limited to in-frame clones, with some not included. The sample carries tens of thousands of clones, roughly 90% recorded once. Of note for this clone: Its antigen remains unknown.

Germline lookup yields CDR1 SGHDN and CDR2 FVKESK. With V trimmed by 4 bases and J by 6 bases, 4 bases remained unmatched. The CDR3 extends over 13 amino acids. The gene calls are TRBV14 and TRBJ1-2; 8 bases line up with TRBD1. This material consisted of CD4+ or CD8+ T cells sorted from blood, taken in a trial of the OX40 agonist ivuxolimab. This TCR was sampled from an adult with an advanced solid tumor such as melanoma, head and neck, liver or kidney cancer. CDR3 nucleotides: TGTGCCAGCAGCCCGAGGACAGGGCATGGCTACACCTTC. Encoded protein: CASSPRTGHGYTF. Full variable domain (outside the CDR3, taken from reference TRBV14 and TRBJ1-2): EAGVTQFPSHSVIEKGQTVTLRCDPISGHDNLYWYRRVMGKEIKFLLHFVKESKQDESGMPNNRFLAERTGGTYSTLKVQPAELEDSGVYFCASSPRTGHGYTFGSGTRLTVV.